This entry describes one T cell receptor beta chain. The entry originates in a study of blood T cell repertoires in COVID-19. Study at large: T cells, B-cell-depleted T cells, or PBMCs provided the cDNA or gDNA that served as material.

Germline lookup yields CDR1 SGDLS and CDR2 YYNGEE. With 0 bases removed from V and 2 bases from J, the gap between germline ends came to 15 bases. This CDR3 region has 17 residues. Original methodology: Reference gene primer amplification in the assay estimated nucleated cell counts. Profiling relied on immunoSEQ multiplex PCR, and the TCRdb table lists in-frame clones only, not all of them. From that table come the V and J calls and clone size; the DNA was used to work out D and trimming. The sample records about 160,000 clones, 89% being singletons. The clonotype originates from a man aged 55 to 70 with acute or convalescent COVID-19. Sample: peripheral blood. The V and J genes are TRBV9 and TRBJ1-3; D remains unclear. CDR3 protein: CASSVGGGITPGNTIYF. Written as DNA, the CDR3 is TGTGCCAGCAGCGTAGGAGGAGGGATAACCCCTGGAAACACCATATATTTT.